This T cell receptor (beta chain) is drawn from a study of blood T cell repertoires in COVID-19. Study summary: The United States, Italy and Spain provided the acute and convalescent COVID-19 samples. PBMCs, B-cell-depleted T cells, or T cells provided the cDNA or gDNA that made up the material.

The authors' processing: Nucleated cell counts were estimated from reference gene primer amplification. The table came from immunoSEQ multiplex PCR; TCRdb's copy has only in-frame clones and leaves some out. D and trimming were read from the DNA, whereas the V and J calls and clone size are those reported in that table. The sample carries about 100,000 clones, roughly 84% recorded once. The CDR3 extends over 18 amino acids. V gave up 2 bases and J gave up 1 base; unmatched junction bases: 7. Germline CDR1 reads LGHNA; CDR2 reads YSLEER. The sequence derives from a man aged 25 to 40 in a cohort sampled during active COVID-19. J is TRBJ2-1 and V is TRBV4-3; 11 nucleotides line up with TRBD2. Sample: peripheral blood. The CDR3 spells CASSQRSGGAHSYNEQFF. CDR3 sequence (DNA): TGCGCCAGCAGCCAACGTAGCGGGGGGGCTCATTCCTACAATGAGCAGTTCTTC.